This T cell receptor (beta chain) was recovered during a study of response to subunit inactivated influenza vaccine. Regarding the study as a whole: The study's authors posited that every seasonal influenza vaccination enlists few new T cells.

This clonotype was seen a handful of times. What it recognizes is unknown. TCRdb reprocessed the RT-PCR reads with MiXCR, giving one entry per CDR3 protein. The repertoire includes roughly 500,000 distinct CDR3 sequences, approximately 24% of them detected once, and approximately 2.9% sits in the top ten. The CDR3 extends over 16 amino acids. The junction had 4 bases not matched to a gene; V was cut back by 3 bases and J by 3 bases. Germline V CDR1 and CDR2: LGHDT, YNNKEL (reference sequence). The same data also went into a second study, on T cells expressing NK-cell markers. That investigation notes: 5'RACE template switching with UMIs produced the TCR beta cDNA.

The sequencing here drew on CD4+ T cells sorted from PBMCs, taken 11 to 12 days after vaccination. This clonotype was obtained from a man aged 45-65 years who received an inactivated influenza vaccine. The rearrangement uses TRBV3-1 and TRBJ2-2, with TRBD1 identical over 10 bases. The CDR3 protein is CASSHRDRGYTGELFF. CDR3 nucleotide sequence: TGTGCCAGCAGCCACCGGGACAGGGGATACACCGGGGAGCTGTTTTTT.